The rows below give T cell receptor beta chains drawn from one sample of a study of molecular identifiers for immune sequencing clone quantification. TCRdb re-called the PCR reads with MiXCR, one entry per CDR3 protein. Of some 590,000 distinct CDR3 sequences listed, 25% are singletons. Sequenced material: naive CD8+ T cells from blood, with Jurkat cell RNA spiked in. These receptors were taken from a human donor in good health. Some libraries in this study had Jurkat cell RNA spiked in. The CDR3 runs from the conserved cysteine through the conserved F or W. The D gene is left open where the match is weak. Rows may omit the clone size; those that give it use once, few, many or a size class.

J gene | V gene | clone size | D gene | CDR3 DNA | CDR3 protein
TRBJ1-1 | TRBV4-3 | NA | NA | TGCGCCAGCAGCCAAGATTGGTTAGCGAACACTGAAGCTTTCTTT | CASSQDWLANTEAFF
TRBJ2-7 | TRBV27 | once | TRBD1 | TGTGCCAGCAGCCCGCCAGGGGGCGAGCAGAACTTC | CASSPPGGEQNF
TRBJ2-7 | TRBV11-2 | NA | NA | TGTGCCAGCAGCGTAGGGGTGGGAGTTGAGTACGAGCAGTACTTC | CASSVGVGVEYEQYF
TRBJ1-1 | TRBV2 | few | NA | TGTGCCAGCAAAAGAGGGTCGCTGCCTGAAGCTTTCTTT | CASKRGSLPEAFF
TRBJ2-7 | TRBV27 | NA | NA | TGTGCCAGCAGTTGGCAGGGGCCCTACGAGCAGTACTTC | CASSWQGPYEQYF
TRBJ1-1 | TRBV30 | many | TRBD1 | TGTGCCTGGAGTGTCGGGGACAGCGAAGCTTTCTTT | CAWSVGDSEAFF
TRBJ1-1 | TRBV19 | NA | NA | TGTGCCAGTAGTATGTGGGCAGCAGATGTCCCGGACACTGAAGCTTTCTTT | CASSMWAADVPDTEAFF
TRBJ2-7 | TRBV20-1 | many | NA | TGCAGTGCTAGAAATTGGGAGACGTCGTCCTACGAGCAGTACTTC | CSARNWETSSYEQYF
TRBJ2-7 | TRBV20-1 | many | TRBD2 | TGCAGTGCTAGTTTGTGGCTAGCGGGATTGGGGTCCTACGAGCAGTACTTC | CSASLWLAGLGSYEQYF
TRBJ2-1 | TRBV2 | few | TRBD1 | TGTGCCAGCAGTGAACAAGGGACAGACAATGAGCAGTTCTTC | CASSEQGTDNEQFF
TRBJ2-2 | TRBV15 | few | NA | TGTGCCACCAGCAGAGAGAAGCGGACGAACACCGGGGAGCTGTTTTTT | CATSREKRTNTGELFF
TRBJ2-6 | TRBV12-3/TRBV12-4 | many | TRBD2 | TGTGCCAGCACCACGACAGGACTAGCTTGGTCCGGGGCCAACGTCCTGACTTTC | CASTTTGLAWSGANVLTF
TRBJ2-7 | TRBV9 | few | TRBD2 | TGTGCCAGCAGCGGCGGGACTAGCGGTTACTACGAGCAGTACTTC | CASSGGTSGYYEQYF
TRBJ1-1 | TRBV19 | many | NA | TGTGCCAGTAGTATCTTCACCCACGGGAACACTGAAGCTTTCTTT | CASSIFTHGNTEAFF
TRBJ2-7 | TRBV7-6 | NA | TRBD2 | TGTGCCAGCAGCCTTACCCCCCTAGCGGGGGGGCCTTACGAGCAGTACTTC | CASSLTPLAGGPYEQYF
TRBJ2-1 | TRBV11-2 | NA | TRBD2 | TGTGCCAGCAGCGTGCCTAGCGGGGGACACAATGAGCAGTTATTC | CASSVPSGGHNEQLF
TRBJ2-5 | TRBV7-9 | NA | TRBD2 | TGTGCCAGCAGCTCAGTACTAGCGGGGCCCTCCCAAGAGACCCAGTACTTC | CASSSVLAGPSQETQYF
TRBJ2-3 | TRBV13 | few | TRBD2 | TGTGCCAGCAGCTTCCGGGGGCGGGGGGGCGTCGATACGCAGTATTTT | CASSFRGRGGVDTQYF
TRBJ1-2 | TRBV6-5 | NA | TRBD1 | TGTGCCAGCAGTTACGGACAGGGGGTGTACTATGGCTACACCTTC | CASSYGQGVYYGYTF
TRBJ2-7 | TRBV5-6 | many | NA | TGTGCCAGCAGCTTGGCTTCGAACTCCTACGAGCAGTACTTC | CASSLASNSYEQYF
TRBJ1-5 | TRBV28 | many | NA | TGTGCCAGCAGTTTAGTGACTTATAGCAATCAGCCCCAGCATTTT | CASSLVTYSNQPQHF
TRBJ2-7 | TRBV4-2 | NA | NA | TGTGCCAGCAGCTATGTCGGGAGCTCCTACGAGCAGTACTTC | CASSYVGSSYEQYF
TRBJ1-4 | TRBV7-2 | many | NA | TGTGCCAGCAGTTTTGGGGGTACTAATGAAAAACTGTTTTTT | CASSFGGTNEKLFF